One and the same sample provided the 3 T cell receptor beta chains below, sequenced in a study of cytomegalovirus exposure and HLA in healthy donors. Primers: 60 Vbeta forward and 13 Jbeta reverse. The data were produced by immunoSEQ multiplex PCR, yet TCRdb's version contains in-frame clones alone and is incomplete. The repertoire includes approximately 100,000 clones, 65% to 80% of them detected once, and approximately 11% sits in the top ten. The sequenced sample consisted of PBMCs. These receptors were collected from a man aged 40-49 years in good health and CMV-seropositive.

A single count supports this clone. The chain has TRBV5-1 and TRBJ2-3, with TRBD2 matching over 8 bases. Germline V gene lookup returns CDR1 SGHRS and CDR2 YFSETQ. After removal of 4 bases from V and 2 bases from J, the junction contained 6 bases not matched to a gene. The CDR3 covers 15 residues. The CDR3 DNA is TGCGCCAGCAGCCCCGGGGGGGGACTCACAGATACGCAGTATTTT. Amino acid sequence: CASSPGGGLTDTQYF.

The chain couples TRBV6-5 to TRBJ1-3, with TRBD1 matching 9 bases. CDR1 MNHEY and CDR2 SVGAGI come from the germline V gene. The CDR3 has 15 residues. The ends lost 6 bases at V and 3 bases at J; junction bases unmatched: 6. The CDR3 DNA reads TGTGCCAGCAGCCTAACAGGGGGCAATGGAAACACCATATATTTT. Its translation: CASSLTGGNGNTIYF.

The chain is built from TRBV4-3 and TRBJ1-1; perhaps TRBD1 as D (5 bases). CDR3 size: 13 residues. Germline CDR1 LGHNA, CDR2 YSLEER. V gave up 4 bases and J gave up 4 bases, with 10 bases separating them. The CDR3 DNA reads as TGCGCCAGCAGCCTGGGGGGTATCACTGAAGCTTTCTTT. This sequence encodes CASSLGGITEAFF.